Below are 13 T cell receptor beta chains sequenced from a single sample in a study of CD8 T cells in Susac syndrome. Reverse transcription of roughly 0.45 to 1 ug RNA was carried out with random hexamers. TCRdb reprocessed the immunoSEQ multiplex PCR reads with MiXCR, giving one entry per CDR3 protein. The sample includes under 90,000 distinct CDR3 sequences, approximately 95% of them seen just once. The sample was CD8+ T cells from PBMCs. These receptors were taken from a human donor with Susac syndrome.

The rearrangement uses TRBV13 and TRBJ2-7; a weak D match, TRBD1 (6 bases). This CDR3 has 15 residues. V shed 3 bases and J shed 0 bases, with 12 bases lying between them. The germline V gene encodes CDR1 PRHDT and CDR2 FYEKMQ (reference sequence). The chain's CDR3 is CASSFTGRSSYEQYF. The DNA for the CDR3 is TGTGCCAGCAGCTTTACAGGGCGGAGCTCCTACGAGCAGTACTTC.

The chain has TRBV20-1 and TRBJ2-1, with 10 nucleotides matching TRBD1. The CDR3 runs to 18 residues. Trimming at V came to 2 bases and at J to 2 bases, leaving 12 bases not matched to a gene. Germline CDR1 reads DFQATT; CDR2 reads SNEGSKA (reference sequence). DNA for the CDR3: TGCAGTGCTAGATCATTGAGACAGGGGGCCCCAACCTACAATGAGCAGTTCTTC. This codes for CSARSLRQGAPTYNEQFF.

This chain joins TRBV30 and TRBJ1-1; 8 bases agree with TRBD1. V trimming: 4 bases; J trimming: 0 bases; junction bases outside the gene matches: 1. The V gene's germline CDR1 is GTSNPN and CDR2 SVGIG (reference sequence). The CDR3 extends over 13 amino acids. Here the CDR3 reads CAWTGGLNTEAFF. DNA for the CDR3: TGTGCCTGGACAGGGGGCCTGAACACTGAAGCTTTCTTT.

This chain connects TRBV14 to TRBJ2-7; 10 bases match TRBD1. Germline CDR1 is SGHDN and CDR2 is FVKESK. CDR3 length equals 18 residues. The V and J ends lost 1 base and 3 bases, in that order; junction bases with no gene match: 12. Here the CDR3 DNA reads TGTGCCAGCAGCCAAGGATGGGGTCCCGGGACAGGGGTCTACGAGCAGTACTTC. Translated, it gives CASSQGWGPGTGVYEQYF.

V usage is TRBV30 and J usage is TRBJ2-7, with 9 bases aligning to TRBD2. The junction had 17 bases not matched to a gene; V was cut back by 3 bases and J by 5 bases. Germline V gene sequence: CDR1 GTSNPN, CDR2 SVGIG (reference sequence). CDR3 length: 17 amino acids. CDR3 region: CAWSRSPGTSLLHEQYF. The CDR3 nucleotides are TGTGCCTGGAGCCGCTCCCCCGGGACTAGCCTCCTGCACGAGCAGTACTTC.

This sequence joins TRBV27 and TRBJ1-1; D unresolved. CDR1 MNHEY and CDR2 SMNVEV come from the germline V gene (reference sequence). Between the trimmed V and J ends, which lost 5 bases and 5 bases, there was a span of 12 bases. The CDR3 is 13 residues long. The CDR3 DNA reads TGTGCCAGCAGTCTAAATAGCGGTACTGAAGCTTTCTTT. Protein sequence: CASSLNSGTEAFF.

The rearrangement joins TRBV6-5 to TRBJ1-5; a possible D gene is TRBD1 (6 bases). CDR1 is MNHEY, CDR2 SVGAGI, per germline. Trimming pared 2 bases from V and 1 base from J, leaving 18 bases between. The CDR3 length is 18 residues. The CDR3 loop is CASSYPREGGRSNQPQHF. In DNA, the CDR3 is TGTGCCAGCAGTTACCCACGGGAGGGGGGAAGGAGCAATCAGCCCCAGCATTTT.

CDR3: CSVEVGQGAGEQYF. Here the CDR3 DNA reads TGCAGCGTTGAAGTTGGACAGGGGGCAGGGGAGCAGTACTTC. This chain links TRBV29-1 with TRBJ2-7; 11 bases agree with TRBD1. This CDR3 has 14 residues. The trim removed 1 base at V and 7 bases at J, leaving 6 bases unmatched. CDR1 SQVTM and CDR2 ANQGSEA come from the germline V gene.

The chain has TRBV4-1 and TRBJ2-7; D is perhaps TRBD1 (6 bases). Germline CDR1 is MGHRA and CDR2 is YSYEKL. V gave up 2 bases and J gave up 5 bases, with 19 bases separating them. The CDR3 runs 16 residues. The CDR3 DNA sequence: TGCGCCAGCAGCCAACAAGAAGCGAACAGGGCCCACGAGCAGTACTTC. Protein: CASSQQEANRAHEQYF.

The rearrangement links TRBV20-1 to TRBJ2-5, with TRBD2 identical over 10 bases. The V gene end was trimmed by 1 base and the J gene end by 1 base; junction bases not matched to a gene: 9. The germline CDR1 and CDR2 sequences are DFQATT and SNEGSKA (reference sequence). CDR3 size: 17 residues. The CDR3 bases are TGCAGTGCTAGAGGGATGGAAGCGGGAGGGCCCCAAGAGACCCAGTACTTC. As protein: CSARGMEAGGPQETQYF.

The V gene is TRBV5-1, the J gene TRBJ2-7, with D uncertain. Trimming stripped 0 bases from V and 5 bases from J, with 6 bases between. The CDR3 extends over 12 amino acids. CDR1 is SGHRS, CDR2 YFSETQ, per germline. CDR3 residues: CASSLAFDEQYF. DNA of the CDR3: TGCGCCAGCAGCTTGGCTTTTGACGAGCAGTACTTC.

The chain combines TRBV20-1 with TRBJ2-7; TRBD2 matches 13 bases. Per the germline V gene, CDR1 is DFQATT and CDR2 is SNEGSKA (reference sequence). This CDR3 region has 13 residues. J gave up 7 bases and V 6 bases, and 6 bases lay outside the gene matches. The CDR3 DNA reads as TGCAGTGCCCGACTAGCGGGAGGTGAGGAGCAGTACTTC. Protein sequence: CSARLAGGEEQYF.

This clonotype was detected only once. The chain links TRBV30 to TRBJ2-1; 14 nucleotides match TRBD2. With 3 bases clipped from V and 8 bases from J, the junction kept 6 bases outside the gene matches. The CDR3 covers 15 residues. Germline values: CDR1 GTSNPN, CDR2 SVGIG (reference sequence). The CDR3 loop reads CAWSAGTSGSDEQFF. The CDR3 DNA sequence: TGTGCCTGGAGCGCAGGGACTAGCGGGAGCGATGAGCAGTTCTTC.